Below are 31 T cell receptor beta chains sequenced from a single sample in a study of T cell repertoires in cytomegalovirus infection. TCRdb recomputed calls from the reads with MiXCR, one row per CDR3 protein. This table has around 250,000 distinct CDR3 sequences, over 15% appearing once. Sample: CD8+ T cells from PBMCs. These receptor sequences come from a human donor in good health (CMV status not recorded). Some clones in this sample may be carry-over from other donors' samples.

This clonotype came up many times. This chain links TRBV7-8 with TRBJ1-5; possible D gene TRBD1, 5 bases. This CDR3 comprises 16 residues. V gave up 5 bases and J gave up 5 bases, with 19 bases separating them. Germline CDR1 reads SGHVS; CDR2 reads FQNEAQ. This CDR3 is CASSLLGRQGDQPQHF. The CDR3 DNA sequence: TGTGCCAGCAGCCTCCTGGGGCGGCAGGGCGATCAGCCCCAGCATTTT.

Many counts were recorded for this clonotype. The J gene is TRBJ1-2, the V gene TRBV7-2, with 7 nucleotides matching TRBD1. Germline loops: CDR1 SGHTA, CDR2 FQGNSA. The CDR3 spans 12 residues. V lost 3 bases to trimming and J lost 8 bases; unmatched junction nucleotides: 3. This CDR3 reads CASSFGTEGYTF. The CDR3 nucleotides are TGTGCCAGCAGCTTTGGGACAGAAGGCTACACCTTC.

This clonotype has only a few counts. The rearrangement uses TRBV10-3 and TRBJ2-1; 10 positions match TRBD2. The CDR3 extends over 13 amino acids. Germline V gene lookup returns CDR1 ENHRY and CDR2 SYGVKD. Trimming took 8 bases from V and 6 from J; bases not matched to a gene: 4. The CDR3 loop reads CAISAGGLNEQFF. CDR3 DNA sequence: TGTGCCATCTCAGCGGGGGGGCTCAATGAGCAGTTCTTC.

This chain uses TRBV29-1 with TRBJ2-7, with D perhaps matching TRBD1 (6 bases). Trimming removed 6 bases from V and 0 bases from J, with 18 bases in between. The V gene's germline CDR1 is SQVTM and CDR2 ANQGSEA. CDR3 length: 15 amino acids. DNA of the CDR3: TGCAGCGTCCGAGGTGGACAGTTGACCTCCTACGAGCAGTACTTC. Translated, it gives CSVRGGQLTSYEQYF.

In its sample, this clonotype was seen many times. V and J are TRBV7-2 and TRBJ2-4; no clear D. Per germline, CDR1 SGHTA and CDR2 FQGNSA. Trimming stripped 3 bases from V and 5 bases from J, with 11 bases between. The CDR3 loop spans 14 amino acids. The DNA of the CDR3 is TGTGCCAGCAGCTTTCATCGACGGGAAAACATTCAGTACTTC. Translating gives CASSFHRRENIQYF. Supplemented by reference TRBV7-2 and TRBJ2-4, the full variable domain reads GAGVSQSPSNKVTEKGKDVELRCDPISGHTALYWYRQSLGQGLEFLIYFQGNSAPDKSGLPSDRFSAERTGGSVSTLTIQRTQQEDSAVYLCASSFHRRENIQYFGAGTRLSVL.

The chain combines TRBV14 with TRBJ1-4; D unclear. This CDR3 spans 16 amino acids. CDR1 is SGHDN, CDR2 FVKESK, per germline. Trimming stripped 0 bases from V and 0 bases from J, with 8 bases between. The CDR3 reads CASSQDTGATNEKLFF. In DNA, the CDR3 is TGTGCCAGCAGCCAAGATACGGGTGCAACTAATGAAAAACTGTTTTTT. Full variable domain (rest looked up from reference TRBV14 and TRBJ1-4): EAGVTQFPSHSVIEKGQTVTLRCDPISGHDNLYWYRRVMGKEIKFLLHFVKESKQDESGMPNNRFLAERTGGTYSTLKVQPAELEDSGVYFCASSQDTGATNEKLFFGSGTQLSVL.

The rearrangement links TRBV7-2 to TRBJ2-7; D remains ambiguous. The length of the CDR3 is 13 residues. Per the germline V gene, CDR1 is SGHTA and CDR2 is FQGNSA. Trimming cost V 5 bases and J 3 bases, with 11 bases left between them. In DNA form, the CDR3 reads TGTGCCAGCAGCCCACCCCCCCGCTACGAGCAGTACTTC. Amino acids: CASSPPPRYEQYF.

The CDR3 sequence: CAIGGTGVGHEQYF. The CDR3 DNA sequence: TGTGCCATCGGGGGGACAGGGGTAGGCCACGAGCAGTACTTC. The chain recombines TRBV10-3 with TRBJ2-7; 10 bases fit TRBD1. Germline V gives CDR1 ENHRY, CDR2 SYGVKD. There are 14 residues in the CDR3. J was trimmed by 5 bases and V by 8 bases; bases with no gene match: 9.

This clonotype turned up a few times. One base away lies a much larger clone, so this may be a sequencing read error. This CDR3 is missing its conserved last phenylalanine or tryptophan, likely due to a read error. The CDR3 spells CASSLAGAITDTQYS. The CDR3 DNA sequence: TGTGCCAGCAGCTTAGCAGGGGCTATCACAGATACGCAGTATTCT. The chain recombines TRBV7-6 with TRBJ2-3; possible D gene TRBD1, 5 bases. V was shortened by 0 bases and J by 2 bases, with 9 bases between the two germline ends. The CDR3 totals 15 residues. Germline V gives CDR1 SGHVS, CDR2 FNYEAQ.

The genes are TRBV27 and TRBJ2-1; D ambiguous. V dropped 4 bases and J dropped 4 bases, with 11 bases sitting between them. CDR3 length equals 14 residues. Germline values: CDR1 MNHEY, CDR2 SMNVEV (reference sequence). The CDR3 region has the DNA TGTGCCAGCAGTTCCCCAGGTCCTTACAATGAGCAGTTCTTC. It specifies CASSSPGPYNEQFF.

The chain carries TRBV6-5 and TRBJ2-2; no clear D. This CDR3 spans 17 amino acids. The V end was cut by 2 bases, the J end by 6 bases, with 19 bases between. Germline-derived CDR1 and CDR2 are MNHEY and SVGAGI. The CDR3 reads CASSYLKGFPESGELFF. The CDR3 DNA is TGTGCCAGCAGTTACCTGAAGGGTTTCCCTGAATCCGGGGAGCTGTTTTTT.

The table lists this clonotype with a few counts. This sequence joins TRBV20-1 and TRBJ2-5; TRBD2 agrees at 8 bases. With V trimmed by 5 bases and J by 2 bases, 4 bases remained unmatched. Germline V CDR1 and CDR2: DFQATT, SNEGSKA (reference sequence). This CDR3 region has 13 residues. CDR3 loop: CSASSGPQETQYF. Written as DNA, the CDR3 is TGCAGTGCTTCTAGCGGGCCACAAGAGACCCAGTACTTC.

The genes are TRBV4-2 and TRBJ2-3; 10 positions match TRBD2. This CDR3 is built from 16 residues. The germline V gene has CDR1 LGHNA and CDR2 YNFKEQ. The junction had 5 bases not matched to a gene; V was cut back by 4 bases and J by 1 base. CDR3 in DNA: TGTGCCAGCAGCCCAAGCGGACTAGCGGGCACAGATACGCAGTATTTT. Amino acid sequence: CASSPSGLAGTDTQYF.

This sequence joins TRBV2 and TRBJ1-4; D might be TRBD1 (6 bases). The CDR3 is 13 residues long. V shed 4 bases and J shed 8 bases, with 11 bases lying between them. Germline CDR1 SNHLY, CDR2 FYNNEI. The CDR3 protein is CASSAGVEEKLFF. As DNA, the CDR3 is TGTGCCAGCAGTGCAGGGGTAGAGGAAAAACTGTTTTTT.

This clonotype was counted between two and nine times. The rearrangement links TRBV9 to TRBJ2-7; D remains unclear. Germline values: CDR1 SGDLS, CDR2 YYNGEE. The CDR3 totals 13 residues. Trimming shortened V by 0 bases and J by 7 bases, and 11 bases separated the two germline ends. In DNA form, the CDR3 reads TGTGCCAGCAGCGTAGCGGTCTCGGATGAGCAGTACTTC. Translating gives CASSVAVSDEQYF.

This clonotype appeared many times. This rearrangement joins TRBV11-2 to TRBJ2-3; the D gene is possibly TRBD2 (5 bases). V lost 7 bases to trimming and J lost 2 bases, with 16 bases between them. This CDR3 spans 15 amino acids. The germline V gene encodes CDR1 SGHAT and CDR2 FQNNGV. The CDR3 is CASTTGVGNTDTQYF. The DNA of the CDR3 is TGTGCCAGCACCACCGGGGTGGGGAACACAGATACGCAGTATTTT.

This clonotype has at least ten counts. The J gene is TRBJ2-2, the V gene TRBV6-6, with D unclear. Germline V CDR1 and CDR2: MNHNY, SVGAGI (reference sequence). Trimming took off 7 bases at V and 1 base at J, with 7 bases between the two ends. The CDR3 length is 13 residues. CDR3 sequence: CASTEWNTGELFF. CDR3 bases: TGTGCCAGCACGGAGTGGAACACCGGGGAGCTGTTTTTT.

The CDR3 sequence is CASTQRIGTSGPTDTQYF. CDR3 bases: TGTGCCAGCACCCAAAGGATCGGGACTAGCGGTCCCACAGATACGCAGTATTTT. The chain couples TRBV6-1 to TRBJ2-3; 11 bases fit TRBD2. CDR3 length: 18 residues. After removal of 7 bases from V and 2 bases from J, the junction contained 14 bases not matched to a gene. CDR1 is MNHNS, CDR2 SASEGT, per germline.

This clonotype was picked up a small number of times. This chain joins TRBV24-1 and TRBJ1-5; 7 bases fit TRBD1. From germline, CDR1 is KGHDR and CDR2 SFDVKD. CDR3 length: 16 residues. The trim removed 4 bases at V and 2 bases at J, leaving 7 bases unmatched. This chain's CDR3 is CATSEFQGDGNQPQHF. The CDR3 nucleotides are TGTGCCACCAGTGAGTTCCAGGGGGACGGCAATCAGCCCCAGCATTTT.

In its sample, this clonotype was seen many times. CDR3 sequence: CASSLRGGAVYNEQFF. The CDR3 DNA follows: TGTGCCAGCAGTTTACGCGGGGGGGCGGTCTACAATGAGCAGTTCTTC. The chain uses TRBV28 and TRBJ2-1; 9 nucleotides line up with TRBD2. CDR3 length: 16 residues. The germline V gene encodes CDR1 MDHEN and CDR2 SYDVKM. V lost 2 bases and J lost 3; bases outside the gene matches: 5.

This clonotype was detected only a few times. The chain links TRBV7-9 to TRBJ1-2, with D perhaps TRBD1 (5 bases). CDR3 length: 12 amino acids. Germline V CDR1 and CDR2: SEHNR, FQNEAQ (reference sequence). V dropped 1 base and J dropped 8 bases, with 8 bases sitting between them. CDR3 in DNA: TGTGCCAGCAGCTTAGGACAGAGAGGCTACACCTTC. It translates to CASSLGQRGYTF.

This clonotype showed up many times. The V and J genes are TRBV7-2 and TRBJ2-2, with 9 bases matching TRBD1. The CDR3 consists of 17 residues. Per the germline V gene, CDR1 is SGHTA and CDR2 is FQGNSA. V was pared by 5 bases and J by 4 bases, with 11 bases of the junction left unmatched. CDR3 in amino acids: CASSPYGTGYITGELFF. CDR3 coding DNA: TGTGCCAGCAGCCCATACGGGACAGGGTATATCACCGGGGAGCTGTTTTTT.

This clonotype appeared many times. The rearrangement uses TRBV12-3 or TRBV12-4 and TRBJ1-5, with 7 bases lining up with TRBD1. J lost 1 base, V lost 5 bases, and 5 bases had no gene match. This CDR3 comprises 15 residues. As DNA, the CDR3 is TGTGCCAGCAGTCTCGGGACAGCAAGCAATCAGCCCCAGCATTTT. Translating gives CASSLGTASNQPQHF.

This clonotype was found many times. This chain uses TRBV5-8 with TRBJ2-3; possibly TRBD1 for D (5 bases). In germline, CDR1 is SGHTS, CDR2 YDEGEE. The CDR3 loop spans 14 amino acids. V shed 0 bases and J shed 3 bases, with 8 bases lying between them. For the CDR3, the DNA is TGTGCCAGCAGCTTGGTTTCAGGGACAGATACGCAGTATTTT. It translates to CASSLVSGTDTQYF.

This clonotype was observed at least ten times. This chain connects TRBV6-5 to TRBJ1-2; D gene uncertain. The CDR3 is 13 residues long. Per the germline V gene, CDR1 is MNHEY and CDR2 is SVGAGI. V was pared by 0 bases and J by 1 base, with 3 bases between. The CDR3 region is CASSYSNNYGYTF. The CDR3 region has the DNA TGTGCCAGCAGTTACTCGAATAACTATGGCTACACCTTC.

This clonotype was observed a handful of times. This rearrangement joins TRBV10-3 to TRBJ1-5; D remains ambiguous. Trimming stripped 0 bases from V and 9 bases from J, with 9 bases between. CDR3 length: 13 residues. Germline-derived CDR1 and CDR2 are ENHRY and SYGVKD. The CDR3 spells CAISESDGGPQHF. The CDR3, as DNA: TGTGCCATCAGTGAGTCGGATGGTGGGCCCCAGCATTTT.

CDR3 nucleotide sequence: TGTGCCAGCAGCGTAGGGAGTAGCGGGGGGTCCTCTAGCACAGATACGCAGTATTTT. It is translated as CASSVGSSGGSSSTDTQYF. The rearrangement links TRBV9 to TRBJ2-3, with TRBD2 identical over 10 bases. The CDR3 runs to 19 residues. In germline, CDR1 is SGDLS, CDR2 YYNGEE. V dropped 0 bases and J dropped 0; count of bases not matched to a gene: 10.

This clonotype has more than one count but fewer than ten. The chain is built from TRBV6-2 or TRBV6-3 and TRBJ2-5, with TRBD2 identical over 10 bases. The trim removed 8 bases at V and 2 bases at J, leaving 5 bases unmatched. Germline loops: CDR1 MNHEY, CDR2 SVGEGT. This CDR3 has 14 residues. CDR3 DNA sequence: TGTGCCAGCGAGCGGGGGGGCCTACAAGAGACCCAGTACTTC. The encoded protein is CASERGGLQETQYF.

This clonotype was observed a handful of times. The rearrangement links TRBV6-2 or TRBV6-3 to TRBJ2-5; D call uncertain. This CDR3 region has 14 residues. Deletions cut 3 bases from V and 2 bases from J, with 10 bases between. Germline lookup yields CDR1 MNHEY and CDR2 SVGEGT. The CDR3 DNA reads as TGTGCCAGCAGTTATCCTAACGGGCAAGAGACCCAGTACTTC. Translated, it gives CASSYPNGQETQYF.

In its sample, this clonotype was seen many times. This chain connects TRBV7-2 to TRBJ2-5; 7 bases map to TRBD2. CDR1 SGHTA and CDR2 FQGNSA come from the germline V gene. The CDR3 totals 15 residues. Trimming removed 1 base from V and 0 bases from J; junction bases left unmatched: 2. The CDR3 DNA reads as TGTGCCAGCAGCTTAGACGGGGGGAACCAAGAGACCCAGTACTTC. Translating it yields CASSLDGGNQETQYF.

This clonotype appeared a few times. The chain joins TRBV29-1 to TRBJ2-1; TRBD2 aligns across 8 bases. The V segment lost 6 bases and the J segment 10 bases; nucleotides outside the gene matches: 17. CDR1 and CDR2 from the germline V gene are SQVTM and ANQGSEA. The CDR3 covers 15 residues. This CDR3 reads CSVDLIQRGRDEQFF. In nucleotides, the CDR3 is TGCAGCGTGGACTTGATCCAGCGGGGGCGGGACGAGCAGTTCTTC.